This TCR beta chain derives from a study of human T cells and chemical hapten exposure. Background on the study: The patient population, which was mostly female, had alopecia areata, totalis or universalis.

Each CDR3 protein is one row after TCRdb ran MiXCR on the RACE reads. The sample records 95,000 to 150,000 distinct CDR3 sequences, approximately 14% being singletons. This clonotype was recorded many times. Sample time point: patch test 1, 2 weeks after DPC sensitization. Treatment defined: therapeutic diphenylcyclopropenone sensitization with weekly scalp DPC. The receptor was isolated from a young man with alopecia areata. Some clones in this sample may be carry-over from other donors' samples. Sequences were derived from whole blood, sampled in connection with sensitization to the hapten diphenylcyclopropenone (DPC).

The chain's CDR3 is CASSGGGAGDTQYF. CDR3 coding DNA: TGTGCCAGCAGTGGCGGGGGGGCAGGAGATACGCAGTATTTT. J is TRBJ2-3 and V is TRBV28, with 9 nucleotides matching TRBD2. CDR3 length: 14 amino acids. Germline CDR1 is MDHEN and CDR2 is SYDVKM. V lost 5 bases and J lost 5; bases outside the gene matches: 5.